These T cell receptor beta chains were read from a single sample in a study of regulatory T cells in long-lasting Graves disease. TCRdb analysed the multiplex PCR reads with MiXCR anew, one entry per CDR3 protein. The sample records 350,000 to 500,000 distinct CDR3 sequences, roughly 23% being singletons. The source material was peripheral blood mononuclear cells (PBMCs), sampled when the disease was refractory, from a patient treated with antithyroid drugs. Every receptor here comes from a female donor with Graves disease. The CDR3 runs from the conserved cysteine through the conserved F or W. The D gene is left open where the match is weak. The size of a clone is reported for some rows only, either as once, few or many, or as a class for expanded clones.

>TRBJ2-7|TRBV11-2|TRBD2|14|many
CASSVSGRGLEQYF
TGTGCCAGCAGCGTTAGCGGGAGGGGCCTCGAGCAGTACTTC
>TRBJ1-4|TRBV28|NA|14|NA
CASSGTSTNEKLFF
TGTGCCAGCAGCGGGACTTCAACTAATGAAAAACTGTTTTTT
>TRBJ1-1|TRBV7-3|NA|20|NA
CASSLTRRLIRFDGGTEAFF
TGTGCCAGCAGCTTAACACGCCGGCTTATCCGGTTTGATGGGGGCACTGAAGCTTTCTTT
>TRBJ2-7|TRBV4-1|TRBD1|15|many
CASSHLPGQSYEQYF
TGCGCCAGCAGCCACCTTCCGGGACAGTCCTACGAGCAGTACTTC
>TRBJ2-5|TRBV11-2|NA|14|NA
CASSLVGSSETQYF
TGTGCCAGCAGCTTAGTAGGTTCCTCAGAGACCCAGTACTTC
>TRBJ2-3|TRBV7-3|TRBD1|16|few
CASSLVVGQGADTQYF
TGTGCCAGCAGCTTAGTGGTCGGACAGGGGGCTGATACGCAGTATTTT
>TRBJ2-7|TRBV20-1|NA|15|NA
CSARDWAGLNYEQYF
TGCAGTGCTAGAGATTGGGCAGGGTTAAACTACGAGCAGTACTTC
>TRBJ2-6|TRBV19|NA|16|NA
CASTAGDNSGANVLTF
TGTGCCAGTACGGCAGGGGACAACTCTGGGGCCAACGTCCTGACTTTC
>TRBJ2-7|TRBV4-1|NA|16|NA
CASSQEAGANPYEQYF
TGCGCCAGCAGCCAAGAAGCAGGGGCCAATCCCTACGAGCAGTACTTC
>TRBJ1-2|TRBV30|NA|13|many
CAWSTKGAGGYTF
TGTGCCTGGAGTACTAAAGGTGCTGGCGGCTACACCTTC
>TRBJ2-4|TRBV20-1|TRBD2|12|NA
CSARDLRLAEVF
TGCAGTGCTAGAGATCTCAGGCTAGCGGAAGTCTTC
>TRBJ1-3|TRBV9|NA|15|once
CASSVGWGAGNTIYF
TGTGCCAGCAGCGTAGGATGGGGGGCTGGAAACACCATATATTTT
>TRBJ2-2|TRBV7-2|TRBD2|17|NA
CASSLSRLAGGPGELFF
TGTGCCAGCAGCTTAAGCCGGCTAGCGGGAGGGCCCGGGGAGCTGTTTTTT
>TRBJ2-2|TRBV5-1|NA|13|NA
CASLTPNTGELFF
TGCGCCAGCCTTACCCCAAACACCGGGGAGCTGTTTTTT
>TRBJ2-7|TRBV20-1|TRBD2|16|NA
CSARDLGLAGGYEQYF
TGCAGTGCTAGAGATTTGGGACTAGCGGGAGGCTACGAGCAGTACTTC
>TRBJ1-1|TRBV12-3/TRBV12-4|TRBD1|14|many
CASSLQQGYTEAFF
TGTGCCAGCAGTCTTCAACAGGGGTACACTGAAGCTTTCTTT
>TRBJ2-1|TRBV7-2|TRBD2|12|NA
CASSSLLAVPYF
TGTGCCAGCAGCTCCCTCCTAGCGGTACCATATTTC
>TRBJ2-7|TRBV10-3|NA|16|NA
CAISETGTGGSYEQYF
TGTGCCATCAGTGAAACCGGGACCGGGGGCTCCTACGAGCAGTACTTC
>TRBJ1-6|TRBV10-2|NA|15|many
CASSSQGRSGSPLHF
TGCGCCAGCAGTTCGCAGGGGCGCAGCGGTTCACCCCTCCACTTT
>TRBJ1-5|TRBV4-1|TRBD1|15|NA
CASSQLQGIGQPQHF
TGCGCCAGCAGCCAGTTACAGGGGATCGGGCAGCCCCAGCATTTT
>TRBJ2-7|TRBV27|TRBD2|14|many
CASSLSFSGYEQYF
TGTGCCAGCAGTCTATCCTTTAGCGGGTACGAGCAGTACTTC
>TRBJ2-1|TRBV20-1|NA|14|many
CSAHPGSGNNEQFF
TGCAGTGCCCACCCCGGGAGTGGTAACAATGAGCAGTTCTTC
>TRBJ1-2|TRBV12-3/TRBV12-4|TRBD1|14|many
CASSLAGQGYGYTF
TGTGCCAGCAGCTTGGCGGGACAGGGATATGGCTACACCTTC
>TRBJ2-3|TRBV12-3/TRBV12-4|NA|14|once
CATRTSTNTDTQYF
TGTGCCACCCGAACTAGCACAAACACAGATACGCAGTATTTT
>TRBJ2-1|TRBV20-1|NA|17|NA
CSARVPTYLGSYNEQFF
TGCAGTGCTAGAGTTCCTACCTACCTTGGGTCCTACAATGAGCAGTTCTTC
>TRBJ2-5|TRBV20-1|NA|14|many
CSAPGGGNQETQYF
TGCAGTGCCCCGGGCGGAGGGAACCAAGAGACCCAGTACTTC
>TRBJ2-3|TRBV28|NA|17|NA
CASSQSEGGGSTDTQYF
TGTGCCAGCAGTCAGAGCGAGGGAGGGGGTAGCACAGATACGCAGTATTTT
>TRBJ1-1|TRBV27|TRBD1|15|many
CASSSFGTADTEAFF
TGTGCCAGCAGCTCATTCGGGACAGCGGACACTGAAGCTTTCTTT
>TRBJ2-7|TRBV2|NA|12|many
CASIGPPTEQYF
TGTGCCAGCATTGGGCCCCCCACGGAGCAGTACTTC
>TRBJ1-4|TRBV6-5|NA|15|once
CASSYGDATNEKLFF
TGTGCCAGCAGTTACGGGGACGCAACTAATGAAAAACTGTTTTTT
>TRBJ1-6|TRBV6-2/TRBV6-3|NA|15|many
CASSYSARADSPLHF
TGTGCCAGCAGTTACTCGGCCAGGGCGGATTCACCCCTCCACTTT
>TRBJ2-6|TRBV3-1|NA|16|many
CASSQDPLQGTNVLTF
TGTGCCAGCAGCCAAGATCCATTACAGGGTACCAACGTCCTGACTTTC
>TRBJ2-2|TRBV10-2|TRBD2|18|few
CASSVGASGKGGTGELFF
TGCGCCAGCAGTGTTGGGGCTAGCGGGAAGGGCGGCACCGGGGAGCTGTTTTTT
>TRBJ2-7|TRBV6-1|NA|14|many
CASSSRDSHYEQYF
TGTGCCAGCAGTAGCCGGGACTCCCACTACGAGCAGTACTTC
>TRBJ1-5|TRBV9|NA|14|few
CASSGGFANQPQHF
TGTGCCAGCAGCGGGGGATTTGCCAATCAGCCCCAGCATTTT
>TRBJ2-2|TRBV20-1|TRBD2|15|many
CSARVSGTNTGELFF
TGCAGTGCTAGAGTTAGCGGGACGAACACCGGGGAGCTGTTTTTT
>TRBJ1-2|TRBV4-1|TRBD1|15|few
CASSHQDRGTYGYTF
TGCGCCAGCAGCCACCAGGACAGGGGGACCTATGGCTACACCTTC
>TRBJ2-5|TRBV3-1|TRBD2|14|many
CASSQVLAGETQYF
TGTGCCAGCAGCCAAGTACTAGCGGGAGAGACCCAGTACTTC
>TRBJ1-3|TRBV12-3/TRBV12-4|NA|15|many
CASRRTVPSGNTIYF
TGTGCCAGCAGAAGGACAGTCCCCTCTGGAAACACCATATATTTT
>TRBJ1-3|TRBV3-1|NA|15|NA
CASSQGQASGNTIYF
TGTGCCAGCAGCCAAGGACAGGCCTCTGGAAACACCATATATTTT
>TRBJ1-4|TRBV5-1|TRBD1|14|NA
CASSTGGSNEKLFF
TGCGCCAGCAGCACAGGGGGCTCTAATGAAAAACTGTTTTTT
>TRBJ2-4|TRBV27|NA|14|many
CASSLSGLGNIQYF
TGTGCCAGCAGTTTATCAGGGTTAGGGAACATTCAGTACTTC
>TRBJ1-4|TRBV5-1|NA|16|many
CASSLGGDKANEKLFF
TGCGCCAGCAGCTTGGGGGGGGACAAGGCTAATGAAAAACTGTTTTTT
>TRBJ2-7|TRBV9|NA|13|NA
CASSDARGGQQYF
TGTGCCAGCAGCGACGCCCGTGGGGGGCAGCAGTACTTC
>TRBJ2-2|TRBV27|NA|13|NA
CASSLRIGGELFF
TGTGCCAGCAGTCTTAGGATAGGCGGGGAGCTGTTTTTT
>TRBJ2-3|TRBV10-3|NA|12|NA
CAIRAGEDTQYF
TGTGCCATCAGGGCAGGGGAGGATACGCAGTATTTT
>TRBJ2-1|TRBV7-9|NA|15|NA
CASSLVQGAYNEQFF
TGTGCCAGCAGCTTAGTTCAGGGCGCTTACAATGAGCAGTTCTTC
>TRBJ2-1|TRBV20-1|TRBD2|17|NA
CSAKRLAGASSYNEQFF
TGCAGTGCTAAAAGACTAGCGGGGGCTAGCTCCTACAATGAGCAGTTCTTC
>TRBJ1-1|TRBV18|NA|16|NA
CASSPPAGSPNTEAFF
TGTGCCAGCTCACCACCGGCGGGGTCCCCTAACACTGAAGCTTTCTTT
>TRBJ2-7|TRBV12-3/TRBV12-4|TRBD1|15|many
CASSVQGKSSYEQYF
TGTGCCAGCAGCGTACAGGGGAAAAGCTCCTACGAGCAGTACTTC
>TRBJ2-5|TRBV30|NA|11|many
CAWSVEETQYF
TGTGCCTGGAGTGTAGAAGAGACCCAGTACTTC
>TRBJ2-1|TRBV4-2|NA|16|NA
CASSQEILQVGDEQFF
TGTGCCAGCAGCCAAGAGATTCTACAGGTCGGCGATGAGCAGTTCTTC
>TRBJ2-1|TRBV27|TRBD2|18|NA
CASSPSTSGGNSASLQFF
TGTGCCAGCAGTCCTTCGACTAGCGGAGGAAACTCGGCAAGTTTGCAGTTCTTC
>TRBJ1-3|TRBV12-3/TRBV12-4|TRBD1|15|many
CASSWDRGRRNTIYF
TGTGCCAGCAGTTGGGACAGGGGGCGAAGAAACACCATATATTTT